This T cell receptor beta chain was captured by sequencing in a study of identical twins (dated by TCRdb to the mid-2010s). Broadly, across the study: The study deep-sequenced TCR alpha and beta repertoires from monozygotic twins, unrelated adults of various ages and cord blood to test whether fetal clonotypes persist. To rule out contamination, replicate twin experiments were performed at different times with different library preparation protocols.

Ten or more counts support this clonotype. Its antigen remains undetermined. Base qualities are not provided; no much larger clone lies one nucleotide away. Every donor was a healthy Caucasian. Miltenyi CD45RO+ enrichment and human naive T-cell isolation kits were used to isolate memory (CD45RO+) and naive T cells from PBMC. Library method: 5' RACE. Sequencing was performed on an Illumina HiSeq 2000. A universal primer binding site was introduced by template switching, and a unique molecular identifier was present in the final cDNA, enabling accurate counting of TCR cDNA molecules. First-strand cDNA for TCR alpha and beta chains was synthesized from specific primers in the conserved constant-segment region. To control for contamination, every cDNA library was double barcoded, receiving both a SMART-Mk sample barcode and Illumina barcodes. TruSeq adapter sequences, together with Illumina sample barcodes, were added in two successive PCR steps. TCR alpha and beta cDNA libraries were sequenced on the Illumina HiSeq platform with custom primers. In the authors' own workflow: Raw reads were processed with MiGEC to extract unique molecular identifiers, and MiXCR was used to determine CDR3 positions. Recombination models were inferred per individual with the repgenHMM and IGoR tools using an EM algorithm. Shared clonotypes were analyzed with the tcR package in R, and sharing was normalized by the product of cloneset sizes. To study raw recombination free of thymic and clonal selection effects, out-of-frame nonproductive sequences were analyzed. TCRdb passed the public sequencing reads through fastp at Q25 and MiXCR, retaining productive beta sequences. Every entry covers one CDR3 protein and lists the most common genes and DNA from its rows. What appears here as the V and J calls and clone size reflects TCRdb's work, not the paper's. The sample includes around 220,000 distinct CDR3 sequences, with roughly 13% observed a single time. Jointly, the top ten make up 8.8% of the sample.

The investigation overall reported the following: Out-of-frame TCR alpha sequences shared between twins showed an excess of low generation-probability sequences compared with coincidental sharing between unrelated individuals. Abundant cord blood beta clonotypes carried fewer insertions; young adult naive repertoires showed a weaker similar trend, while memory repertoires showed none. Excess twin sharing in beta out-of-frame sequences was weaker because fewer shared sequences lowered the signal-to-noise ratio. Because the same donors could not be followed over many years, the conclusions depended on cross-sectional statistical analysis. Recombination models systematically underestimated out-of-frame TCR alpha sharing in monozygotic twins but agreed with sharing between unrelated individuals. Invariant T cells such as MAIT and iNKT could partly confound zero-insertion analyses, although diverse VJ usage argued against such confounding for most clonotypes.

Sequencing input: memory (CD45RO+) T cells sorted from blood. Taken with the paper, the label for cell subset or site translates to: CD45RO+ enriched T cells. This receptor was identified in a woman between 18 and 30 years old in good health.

The DNA is as follows: TGTGCCAGCAGAAGACAGGGAGGCACAGATACGCAGTATTTT. This sequence encodes CASRRQGGTDTQYF. The V and J genes are TRBV5-5 and TRBJ2-3, with TRBD1 matching 7 junction bases. The V end gives up 5 bases and the J end 1 base, leaving 4 bases in the junction not matched to a gene. The germline V gene (reference sequence) gives CDR1 as SGHKS and CDR2 as YYEKEE. From the cysteine up to the phenylalanine, the CDR3 has a length of 14 residues. The retained sequence is limited to the CDR3, 42 bases, with the frame set at the first base.